The following is a T cell receptor (beta chain) sequence with its context. Its antigen is not yet known. No base qualities exist here, and no much larger clone lies one base off it. The 90 tumor samples underwent high-throughput TCR profiling using ImmunoSEQ. In the source study's methods: Richness (unique productive sequences), clonality, evenness and relatedness were included as repertoire diversity metrics, and similarity between samples was assessed with the Bhattacharyya coefficient. In a sensitivity analysis, TCRs with fewer than two reads were excluded, and consistent conclusions were obtained. The source is immuneACCESS, and TCRdb retained only in-frame sequences with V and J called. Part of the clones is not carried over; for the studies checked, unresolved V genes explain less than half of this, and the remainder is unexplained. Clonal size and the V and J genes are those of that table, whereas D and trimming came from the DNA. In all, the sample holds around 3,500 clones, and over 60% of those were seen once. The top ten clones comprise approximately 8% of the sample.

The entry originates in a study of high-grade serous ovarian cancer treatment subgroups (dated by TCRdb to the early 2020s). Study-wide context: On average, each sample produced around 15,000 sequencing reads and thousands of unique TCR beta rearrangements. Under a laparoscopic triage algorithm, patients with high-grade serous ovarian cancer were grouped by complete gross resection or by neoadjuvant chemotherapy response, and the study profiled the TCR beta repertoires of these patients. The cohort comprised about 30 patients: some ten with no residual disease after primary surgery (R0), some ten excellent NACT responders, and some ten poor NACT responders. In total there were 85 to 95 samples, since every patient provided one primary tumor sample and two metastatic tumor samples.

Collection of tumor samples took place before definitive surgery or chemotherapy. Genomic DNA was extracted by the MD Anderson Biospecimen Extraction Resource, and TCR sequencing was done by the MD Anderson Cancer Genomics Laboratory. The investigation overall reported the following: Repertoire similarity ranging from roughly 0.1 to 0.8 was observed between tumors from the same patient, whereas almost no similarity was observed between different patients. Neoantigen level correlated positively with TCR clonal relatedness, and copy number variation and mutation load from whole-genome sequencing showed a positive trend with TCR clonal relatedness. Bulk tumor TCR sequencing lacked spatial information, limiting insight into HGSC tumor complexity and diversity. TCR repertoire analyses focused on CDR3; CDR1 and CDR2 were not analyzed.

Per the germline V gene, SNHLY is the CDR1 and FYNNEI is the CDR2. Including cysteine and phenylalanine, the CDR3 has 13 amino acids. Only CDR3 DNA remains: 39 bases, in frame from the first base. Relative to germline, V is 4 bases shorter and J is 8 bases shorter, with 11 bases between their ends. This TCR was sampled from a human donor with high-grade serous ovarian cancer. Specimen: tumor tissue. The chain couples TRBV2 to TRBJ2-2; no confident D gene assignment can be made. The CDR3 loop reads CASSVMGSGELFF. The DNA sequence is given as TGTGCCAGCAGTGTGATGGGGTCGGGGGAGCTGTTTTTT.